The present TCR beta chain was sequenced within a study of T cells in Graves' hyperthyroidism and ophthalmopathy. As concerns this clonotype: What it binds is unknown. One junction end disagrees with the germline gene, perhaps due to a read error.

Overall study results and limits: Ophthalmopathy was distinguished from stable hyperthyroidism by 13 V-J signatures. Blood also held most thyroid clonotypes expanded beyond 0.001.

What was amplified from RNA transcripts were TCR beta CDR3 regions. Carried out on the TCR CDR3, a first-round RT-PCR used the HTBI primer set. TCRdb re-derived calls from the multiplex PCR reads in MiXCR, one entry per CDR3 protein. The sample yields almost 600,000 distinct CDR3 sequences, 40% to 55% seen once. These patients, aged 18 to 65, had recently diagnosed hyperthyroidism lasting under 2 months. The CDR3 covers 15 residues. The V gene's germline CDR1 is DFQATT and CDR2 SNEGSKA (reference sequence). The chain carries TRBV20-1 and TRBJ2-7, with TRBD2 identical over 13 bases. Sequenced sample: peripheral blood or thyroid tissue (not recorded which). The origin of this receptor is a young woman with Graves' hyperthyroidism. The CDR3 is CSAKSTSGRAVEQYF. CDR3 bases: TGCAGCGCTAAGTCCACTAGCGGGAGGGCCGTCGAGCAGTACTTC.